This TCR beta chain is from a study of cytomegalovirus exposure and HLA in healthy donors. Study-level findings and limits: Reports described diagnosis of cytomegalovirus status by the classifier as highly specific and sensitive. The study designated fewer than 200 TCR beta chains cytomegalovirus-associated. Specific recognition of CMV antigens was confirmed in vitro for a few chains (all CMV-associated).

Only in-frame clones appear in the TCRdb table, and some are missing; sequencing was by immunoSEQ multiplex PCR. This sample yields about 180,000 clones, of which about 85% are seen a single time; roughly 15% belongs to the top ten. The sample holds a few counts of this clone. The antigen is not known. With 0 bases clipped from V and 4 bases from J, the junction kept 2 bases outside the gene matches. The germline V gene encodes CDR1 SGHRS and CDR2 YFSETQ. This CDR3 contains 15 residues. The rearrangement links TRBV5-1 to TRBJ2-1; the match to TRBD2 covers 9 bases. The clonotype comes from a man younger than 35 in good health and CMV-seropositive. The sample taken for sequencing was PBMCs. CDR3 amino acids: CASSLGTSAYNEQFF. CDR3 sequence (DNA): TGCGCCAGCAGCTTGGGGACTAGCGCTTACAATGAGCAGTTCTTC.